The present entry profiles one T cell receptor beta chain with its context. The clone's antigen remains unknown. No clone much larger than this one lies a single base away; base qualities are absent. Using the deep immunoSEQ assay, TCR CDR3 regions were amplified from genomic DNA by multiplex PCR. Extracted genomic DNA from each cell subset was distributed evenly across all wells of several immunoSEQ 96-well plates, and each plate was treated as a replicate. For sorted subsets, 150 to 200 ng genomic DNA, equal to approximately 30,000 T cell genomes, was loaded into each replicate PCR. Purified libraries were measured with a Qubit 3.0 fluorometer, size-checked on a Bioanalyzer 2100, and measured again with the KAPA Library Quantification kit. Every immunoSEQ 96-well plate was sequenced on a dedicated single-read 150-cycle Illumina NextSeq 550 flow cell. Per the authors' processing: Because only junctional sequences without quality scores were contained in the immunoSEQ output, filtering matching that applied to full-length reads could not be performed. Sequences were annotated with PyIR, a Python wrapper for IgBLAST v1.9, using IMGT germline references to assign V/J genes and CDR3. Reads were removed for weak V/J assignments (E-value above 1e-6), missing CDR3, stop codons, out-of-frame junctions, or ambiguous translated residues. V3J clonotypes were defined by identical inferred V gene, J gene, and CDR3 amino acid sequence. To compute the percentage overlap between repertoires, the number of shared unique clonotypes was divided by the size of the smaller repertoire. Richness of each repertoire was evaluated using RTK rarefaction, the Chao1 estimator, and Recon v2.1 estimates of unobserved clonotypes. OLGA was used to compute generation probabilities for all TCRbeta clonotypes that the gDNA method yielded from a handful of donors. TCRdb stores this immuneACCESS table with in-frame sequences only. Part of the clones is absent; in the studies checked, under half of the shortfall reflects unresolved V genes, and no reason is known for the rest. V and J calls and clone size are those listed in that table; D and trimming were worked out from the DNA. In this sample the table shows around 2.1 million clones, 93% of which occur a single time. The top ten clones comprise roughly 1.8% of the sample.

CD8 naive samples consisted of CD45RO-negative cells that were positively selected for CCR7, yielding a CD45RA+CCR7+ population without TemRA cells. Donors were healthy HIV-negative adults with no recently reported acute infections or vaccinations. Only Caucasian adults living in Nashville, Tennessee, USA were represented among the donors. After blood collection by leukapheresis, PBMCs were isolated using Ficoll-Histopaque density gradient centrifugation and then cryopreserved in the vapor phase of liquid nitrogen. Analytical flow cytometry was used to check the purity and quantity of every magnetically sorted T cell population. Genomic DNA was isolated from each sorted fraction and quantified by UV absorbance on a Nanodrop 2000c. This sample was taken from a study of shared clonotypes between healthy human individuals (dated by TCRdb to 2018 to 2020). Study-level background: Three men and a couple of women, aged 18 to 49 years, made up the cohort. To increase sequencing depth and limit assay-specific biases, TCR repertoire library preparation and sequencing were carried out by different laboratories using diverse techniques. To estimate repertoire size and how much clonotype sharing occurs between individuals, the study deeply sequenced the blood TCR repertoires of several healthy adults. For each donor, CD4 naive and CD4 memory were each given three plates, CD8 naive was given two plates, and CD8 memory was given one plate. Leukapheresis yielded between about 0.94 and 8.9 billion PBMCs per donor.

Overall study outcomes, separate from this receptor: Higher generation probabilities were observed for clonotypes shared by all four sorted-subset donors than for non-shared clonotypes. Pairwise subsampling indicated that sequencing depth was expected to affect the degree of clonotype sharing among donors. Even with the large sequencing depth, rarefaction of the sorted-subset datasets indicated that sequencing was incomplete. Roughly 5% of naive CD4, 3% to 4% of naive CD8, roughly 2.4% of memory CD4, and approximately 0.39% of memory CD8 clonotypes were shared across a handful of donors. The small number of donors limited the genetic and exposure-history diversity represented. Sampling was limited to blood, and TCR repertoires in tissue likely differ from TCR repertoires in blood. Larger estimated clonotype richness was generally found for naive subsets than for memory subsets.

From cysteine to phenylalanine, the CDR3 is 14 amino acids long. The kept DNA is CDR3 alone, 42 bases in frame from the first base. V loses 0 bases, J loses 3 bases, and the germline ends lie 9 bases apart. Reading the germline V gene (reference sequence) gives CDR1 LNHDA and CDR2 SQIVND. The sequence derives from a man between 18 and 29 years old in good health. Some clones in this sample may be carry-over from other donors' samples. This sequence uses TRBV19 and TRBJ2-7; TRBD1 is perhaps the D gene, given 6 matching bases. The sample taken for sequencing was naive CD8+ T cells from PBMCs. Explained via the paper, the cell subset or site label denotes: CD45RA+CCR7+. Read as DNA, the sequence is TGTGCCAGTAGTATAGACCGGGACAACTACGAGCAGTACTTC. It translates as CASSIDRDNYEQYF. With the portions outside the CDR3 filled from the reference TRBV19 and TRBJ2-7 genes, the complete variable region becomes DGGITQSPKYLFRKEGQNVTLSCEQNLNHDAMYWYRQDPGQGLRLIYYSQIVNDFQKGDIAEGYSVSREKKESFPLTVTSAQKNPTAFYLCASSIDRDNYEQYFGPGTRLTVT.